This TCR beta chain was profiled in a study of post-analysis software for immune sequencing data. This clonotype was detected only a few times. The target antigen is unknown. cDNA libraries for TCR beta contained unique molecular identifiers. TCRdb re-called the PCR reads with MiXCR, one entry per CDR3 protein. Here the sample spans under 200,000 distinct CDR3 sequences, 25% to 35% being singletons. Findings of the study overall: Compared with controls, patients had more of five or six TRBV segments, including TRBV5-6, TRBV5-1 and TRBV20-1.

CDR3 length: 13 residues. V shed 5 bases, J shed 7 bases, and the junction held 5 bases outside the gene matches. The sequencing input was blood. The source of this sequence is a girl aged 2 to 17 with multiple sclerosis. This chain joins TRBV12-3 or TRBV12-4 and TRBJ1-5; TRBD1 aligns across 7 bases. CDR3 bases: TGTGCCAGCAGTCGCAGGGGGATACAGCCCCAGCATTTT. Translated, it gives CASSRRGIQPQHF.